Below, 5 T cell receptor beta chains from the same sample are listed, as sequenced in a study of T cells after yellow fever vaccination. TCRdb passed the 5' RACE reads through MiXCR, listing each CDR3 protein once. The repertoire includes 500,000 to 650,000 distinct CDR3 sequences, about a sixth of them detected once, and roughly a sixth sits in the top ten. The sequencing used PBMCs, collected around 5 days after the first yellow fever vaccination. The receptors stem from a man younger than 35 who received the YFV17D yellow fever vaccine.

This clonotype showed up just a few times. The chain is built from TRBV6-1 and TRBJ2-1, with D tentatively TRBD2 (5 bases). The CDR3 loop spans 14 amino acids. The ends were cut back, 6 bases at V and 3 bases at J, with 12 bases in the middle. Germline V gene lookup returns CDR1 MNHNS and CDR2 SASEGT. DNA for the CDR3: TGTGCCAGCAGAGTTACGGGGAGCTACAATGAGCAGTTCTTC. It encodes CASRVTGSYNEQFF.

V gene TRBV20-1 combines with J gene TRBJ1-6; D gene unclear. V lost 3 bases to trimming and J lost 5 bases, with 14 bases between them. CDR1 and CDR2 (germline): DFQATT, SNEGSKA (reference sequence). The CDR3 consists of 15 residues. CDR3 DNA: TGCAGTGCTAGCGCGACGGCCCCCAATAATTCACCCCTCCACTTT. This translates into CSASATAPNNSPLHF.

This clonotype came up a few times. The chain joins TRBV6-1 to TRBJ1-1; 9 bases match TRBD1. Germline lookup yields CDR1 MNHNS and CDR2 SASEGT. V gave up 6 bases and J gave up 11 bases; unmatched junction bases: 25. This CDR3 spans 18 amino acids. CDR3 sequence: CASSTDRGTARAYGGAFF. DNA of the CDR3: TGTGCCAGCAGCACCGACAGGGGGACGGCCAGGGCCTACGGGGGTGCTTTCTTT.

This clonotype has more than one count but fewer than ten. The chain uses TRBV10-3 and TRBJ1-2; possible D gene TRBD1, 5 bases. CDR1 and CDR2 from the germline V gene are ENHRY and SYGVKD. Trimming cost V 5 bases and J 3 bases, with 10 bases left between them. CDR3 length: 13 amino acids. As DNA, the CDR3 is TGTGCCATCAGTTCCAGGGCAGACTATGGCTACACCTTC. Protein product: CAISSRADYGYTF.

The V call is TRBV18, the J call TRBJ2-4; D is unresolved. V was shortened by 3 bases and J by 5 bases, with 8 bases between the two germline ends. CDR1 and CDR2 from the germline V gene are KGHSH and LQKENI. This CDR3 is 13 amino acids long. This CDR3 reads CASSPPLENIQYF. CDR3 coding DNA: TGTGCCAGCTCACCTCCACTCGAAAACATTCAGTACTTC.